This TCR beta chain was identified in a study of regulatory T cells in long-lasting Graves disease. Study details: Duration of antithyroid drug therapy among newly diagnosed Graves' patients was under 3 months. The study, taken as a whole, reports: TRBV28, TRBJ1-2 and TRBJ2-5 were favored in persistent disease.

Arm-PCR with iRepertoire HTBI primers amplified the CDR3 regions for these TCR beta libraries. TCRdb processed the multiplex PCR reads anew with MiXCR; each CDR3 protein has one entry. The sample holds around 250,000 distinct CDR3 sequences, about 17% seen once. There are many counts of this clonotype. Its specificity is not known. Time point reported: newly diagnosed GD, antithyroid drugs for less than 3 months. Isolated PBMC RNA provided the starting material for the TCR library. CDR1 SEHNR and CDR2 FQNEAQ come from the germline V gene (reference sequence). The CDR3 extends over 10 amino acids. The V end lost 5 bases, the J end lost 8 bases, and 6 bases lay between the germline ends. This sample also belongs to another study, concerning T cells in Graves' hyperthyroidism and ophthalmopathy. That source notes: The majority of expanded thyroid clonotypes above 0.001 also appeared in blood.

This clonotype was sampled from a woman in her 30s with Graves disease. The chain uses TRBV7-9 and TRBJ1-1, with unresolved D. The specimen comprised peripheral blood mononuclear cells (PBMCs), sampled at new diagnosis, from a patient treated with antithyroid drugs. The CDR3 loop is CASSHQEAFF. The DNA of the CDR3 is TGTGCCAGCAGCCACCAGGAAGCTTTCTTT. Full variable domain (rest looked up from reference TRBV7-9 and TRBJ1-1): DTGVSQNPRHKITKRGQNVTFRCDPISEHNRLYWYRQTLGQGPEFLTYFQNEAQLEKSRLLSDRFSAERPKGSFSTLEIQRTEQGDSAMYLCASSHQEAFFGQGTRLTVV.